The present T cell receptor (beta chain) was sequenced within a study of CD8+ T cells in alopecia areata (dated by TCRdb to between 2017 and 2018). Background on the whole study: The treated patients, all with moderate-to-severe alopecia areata, were enrolled in an open-label pilot trial of oral tofacitinib given at 5 to 10 mg twice daily. Patients on tofacitinib were biopsied at baseline and after 4 and 24 weeks of treatment, and several of the patients also had a later scalp biopsy. On the human side, TCRbeta sequencing was run on scalp tissue and on sorted CD4+ and CD8+ peripheral blood T cells from healthy controls and from alopecia areata patients with either patchy or totalis/universalis disease. TCRbeta CDR3 regions were amplified by immunoSEQ multiplex PCR using 35 Vbeta forward and 13 Jbeta reverse primers. To study T cell clonal expansion in alopecia areata, the researchers applied high-throughput TCRbeta sequencing to both the C3H/HeJ mouse model and human patients. Patients stayed on tofacitinib for 6 to 18 months and then had 6 months of follow-up off drug so that delayed response and recurrence could be assessed. For the treated patients, the SALT score, which quantifies what percentage of scalp surface area is affected, served as the measure of disease severity. RNA was obtained with the PAXgene miRNA kit for fixed scalp, the miRNeasy kit for PBMCs, and the RNeasy kit for mouse skin. Scalp clonality was compared among normal scalp (n=4), patchy alopecia areata scalp (n=8), and alopecia totalis/universalis scalp (n=8).

Worth noting for this clone: Its recognized antigen is unknown. No base qualities exist here, and no much larger clone lies one base off it.

On the study overall, not on this receptor specifically: Unlike mouse skin, which is dominated by gammadelta T cells, normal human skin has resident alphabeta T cells that are also sequenced, and this complicates analysis of the scalp TCR repertoire. Tofacitinib significantly lowered scalp clonality and the number of expanded CD8+ clones among the top 100 scalp clones. Shared TCR sequences between patients were less evident than in mice, which may be partly attributable to HLA diversity in the patient population. Higher clonality and more expanded CD8+ clones were observed in lesional scalp than in normal scalp, particularly in alopecia totalis/universalis, a finding suggestive of antigenic drive. During tofacitinib treatment, many expanded lesional clones remained in scalp and blood, and this persistence may partly explain relapse after treatment is stopped. The treated cohort was small, with a single nonresponder, so links between baseline CD8+ expansion and response need larger studies.

The protocol used for the library was the immunoSEQ multiplex PCR assay. RNA was extracted from all samples and reverse transcribed into cDNA, which served as template for TCR sequencing. First-strand cDNA was synthesized with SuperScript III using a 2:1 mix of oligo-dT and random hexamers. Amplification bias was assessed with a synthetic immune receptor repertoire, and residual bias was removed computationally. The study's own analysis went as follows. Raw reads were preprocessed to remove errors, and CDR3 was defined according to IMGT conventions as the region from the conserved cysteine to phenylalanine. Clonality was computed as 1 minus the Shannon entropy, with the entropy normalized by log2 of the number of productive unique TCRs. Whether each scalp clone was CD4 or CD8 was inferred by checking scalp TCRbeta sequences against the CD4 and CD8 repertoires from sorted blood. The immuneACCESS repertoire file appears here via TCRdb, limited to in-frame rearrangements. These files lack a portion of the clones; in checked studies, under half of the deficit traces to unresolved V genes, and the cause of the others is not known. That table is the source of V, J and clone size, and D and trimming were worked out from the DNA. The sample yields tens of thousands of clones; 60% to 80% were counted once. The ten largest account for roughly a sixth of the sample.

The label giving this sample's treatment or condition can be read as: oral pan-JAK inhibitor, 5-10 mg twice daily. From alopecia areata patients, peripheral blood was collected along with lesional scalp punch biopsies. PBMCs were separated by density centrifugation and stained for CD3, CD4 and CD8, after which CD4+ and CD8+ T cells were sorted on a FACSAria. The CDR3, from cysteine to phenylalanine, totals 13 residues. The retained sequence is limited to the CDR3, 39 bases, with the frame set at the first base. Sequences SGHAT (CDR1) and FQNNGV (CDR2) are obtained from the germline V gene. V is shortened by 5 bases, J by 8 bases, and the region joining them spans 15 bases.

The sequence was collected from a human donor with alopecia areata. The sample was CD8+ T cells sorted from blood, taken at week 44, from a patient treated with tofacitinib. This chain joins TRBV11-2 to TRBJ1-2; perhaps TRBD1 is the D gene, with 5 bases matching. The CDR3 amino acid sequence is: CASSEASRGGYTF. The nucleotides are TGTGCCAGCAGCGAGGCCAGCCGGGGGGGCTACACCTTC.